Listed here are 16 T cell receptor beta chains from one sample, sequenced in a study of chemoradiotherapy in HPV16-positive cancers. The repertoire was sequenced with immunoSEQ multiplex PCR; TCRdb's copy has only in-frame clones and lacks some. The table shows tens of thousands of clones, with around 76% occurring only once. Sequenced material: blood, taken from a patient who underwent chemoradiotherapy. Receptor source: a human donor with HPV-associated anogenital cancer.

The V and J genes are TRBV19 and TRBJ2-4, with 13 bases fitting TRBD2. V was pared by 5 bases and J by 13 bases, with 8 bases of the junction left unmatched. This CDR3 comprises 14 residues. CDR1 and CDR2 (germline): LNHDA, SQIVND (reference sequence). CDR3 bases: TGTGCCAGTAGTCTCGGGACTAGCGGGGACCAACAGTACTTC. Translation gives CASSLGTSGDQQYF.

This chain links TRBV12-5 with TRBJ1-5, with TRBD1 identical over 8 bases. Germline CDR1 reads LGHNT; CDR2 reads FRNRAP. V trimming: 4 bases; J trimming: 3 bases; junction bases outside the gene matches: 5. This CDR3 comprises 15 residues. CDR3 DNA: TGTGCTAGTGGTTCCCAGGGGGCGATCAATCAGCCCCAGCATTTT. It specifies CASGSQGAINQPQHF.

V usage is TRBV25-1 and J usage is TRBJ1-6, with 7 bases identical to TRBD1. The junction had 5 bases not matched to a gene; V was cut back by 3 bases and J by 6 bases. This CDR3 has 15 residues. Germline V gene sequence: CDR1 MGHDK, CDR2 SYGVNS. The CDR3 here is CASSEYRGRNSPLHF. CDR3 nucleotide sequence: TGTGCCAGCAGTGAGTACAGGGGTCGTAATTCACCCCTCCACTTT.

The V call is TRBV2, the J call TRBJ1-2, with TRBD1 matching 7 bases. This CDR3 region has 14 residues. V lost 1 base, J lost 7 bases, and 6 bases stayed unmatched. Germline CDR1 SNHLY, CDR2 FYNNEI. CDR3 in amino acids: CASSEGEGARGYTF. The CDR3 nucleotides read TGTGCCAGCAGTGAAGGGGAGGGGGCGCGTGGCTACACCTTC.

The chain is built from TRBV25-1 and TRBJ1-6; D is uncertain. The germline V and J ends were trimmed by 9 bases and 5 bases, with 14 bases remaining between them. The germline V gene has CDR1 MGHDK and CDR2 SYGVNS. The CDR3 has 14 residues. The CDR3 DNA reads TGTGCCAGTACACGGGATTTCCATAATTCACCCCTCCACTTT. It yields the protein CASTRDFHNSPLHF.

This clone was seen a handful of times. The chain joins TRBV11-2 to TRBJ2-7; D ambiguous. V lost 0 bases to trimming and J lost 3 bases, with 12 bases between them. Germline V gene sequence: CDR1 SGHAT, CDR2 FQNNGV. The CDR3 runs 15 residues. For the CDR3, the DNA is TGTGCCAGCAGCTTAGATTCGGCGACAATCTACGAGCAGTACTTC. Translated, it gives CASSLDSATIYEQYF.

This sequence joins TRBV5-8 and TRBJ1-2, with 11 bases matching TRBD1. CDR3 size: 14 residues. V trimming: 4 bases; J trimming: 7 bases; junction bases outside the gene matches: 6. Germline CDR1 reads SGHTS; CDR2 reads YDEGEE. CDR3 amino acids: CASSVDRGRGGYTF. As DNA, the CDR3 is TGTGCCAGCAGCGTGGACAGGGGGCGAGGTGGCTACACCTTC. The full variable domain, with the rest looked up from reference TRBV5-8 and TRBJ1-2, is EAGVTQSPTHLIKTRGQQATLRCSPISGHTSVYWYQQALGLGLQFLLWYDEGEERNRGNFPPRFSGRQFPNYSSELNVNALELEDSALYLCASSVDRGRGGYTFGSGTRLTVV.

This clone was counted between two and nine times. This chain uses TRBV5-1 with TRBJ2-7; D ambiguous. Trimming left V 5 bases short and J 0 bases short, with 12 bases between. CDR1 is SGHRS and CDR2 is YFSETQ in the germline V gene. This CDR3 comprises 14 residues. The CDR3 protein is CASSFNPGSYEQYF. The CDR3 DNA follows: TGCGCCAGCAGTTTCAATCCAGGCTCCTACGAGCAGTACTTC.

Details on this clone: The junction shows a germline mismatch at one end, possibly a read error. The chain couples TRBV6-1 to TRBJ2-7, with 11 nucleotides matching TRBD1. The CDR3 is made up of 16 amino acids. Per the germline V gene, CDR1 is MNHNS and CDR2 is SASEGT. CDR3 region: CAISDYGEGTGGEQYF. CDR3 nucleotides: TGTGCCATCAGTGACTATGGGGAGGGGACAGGGGGCGAGCAGTACTTC.

CDR3 nucleotides: TGTGCCAGCAGCTTAGCCCGGGGGAGGACAGGGGCTTTCTTT. Its translation: CASSLARGRTGAFF. This chain uses TRBV11-2 with TRBJ1-1; 8 bases are shared with TRBD1. The CDR3 contains 14 residues. V shed 1 base, J shed 11 bases, and the junction held 9 bases outside the gene matches. Germline assignment: CDR1 SGHAT and CDR2 FQNNGV.

This chain links TRBV6-1 with TRBJ1-5, with D possibly matching TRBD1 (5 bases). Trimming stripped 6 bases from V and 4 bases from J, with 16 bases between. The V gene's germline CDR1 is MNHNS and CDR2 SASEGT. The CDR3 is made up of 15 amino acids. The CDR3 spells CASRGAAGPNQPQHF. CDR3 nucleotide sequence: TGTGCCAGCAGAGGAGCGGCAGGGCCAAATCAGCCCCAGCATTTT.

V gene TRBV7-9 combines with J gene TRBJ1-1, with D unresolved. Germline V lookup: CDR1 SEHNR, CDR2 FQNEAQ (reference sequence). V dropped 5 bases and J dropped 7 bases, with 8 bases sitting between them. This CDR3 is built from 11 residues. The CDR3 DNA reads as TGTGCCAGCAGCGCCTTTGATGAAGCTTTCTTT. It codes for CASSAFDEAFF.

This chain links TRBV4-1 with TRBJ2-7; D call uncertain. V was cut by 4 bases and J by 1 base, with 8 bases left in between. The CDR3 spans 13 residues. The germline V gene encodes CDR1 MGHRA and CDR2 YSYEKL. The CDR3 DNA follows: TGCGCCAGCAGCCCAAAGGGATCCTACGAGCAGTACTTC. The encoded protein is CASSPKGSYEQYF.

The chain links TRBV30 to TRBJ2-7; the match to TRBD1 covers 8 bases. The ends lost 4 bases at V and 7 bases at J; junction bases unmatched: 18. In germline, CDR1 is GTSNPN, CDR2 SVGIG (reference sequence). CDR3 length equals 16 residues. This chain's CDR3 is CAWTETDRAYEREQYF. For the CDR3, the DNA is TGTGCCTGGACCGAGACGGACAGGGCGTACGAGCGGGAGCAGTACTTC.

J is TRBJ2-1 and V is TRBV11-3, with a tentative D call TRBD2 (6 bases). With 0 bases removed from V and 10 bases from J, the gap between germline ends came to 10 bases. Germline CDR1 SGHNT, CDR2 YENEEA. This CDR3 is built from 13 residues. DNA for the CDR3: TGTGCCAGCAGCTTAGACGGAGGGGCCGAGCAGTTCTTC. This translates into CASSLDGGAEQFF.

This chain joins TRBV19 and TRBJ1-1, with D tentatively TRBD1 (5 bases). With 7 bases removed from V and 1 base from J, the gap between germline ends came to 13 bases. CDR1 LNHDA and CDR2 SQIVND come from the germline V gene (reference sequence). The CDR3 runs 14 residues. CDR3 DNA: TGTGCCAGTACCCTCACAGGCCCGAACACTGAAGCTTTCTTT. It specifies CASTLTGPNTEAFF.